This T cell receptor beta chain was found in a study of CD8 T cells in Susac syndrome. Negative isolation was used for CD8+ and CD4+ T cells, and FACS enrichment was applied to TEMRA cells. Germline V gives CDR1 MNHEY, CDR2 SVGAGI. The V end was cut by 4 bases, the J end by 2 bases, with 11 bases between. This CDR3 comprises 14 residues. RNA totalling about 0.45 to 1 ug underwent reverse transcription with random hexamers. TCRdb re-analysed the immunoSEQ multiplex PCR reads in MiXCR, keeping a single row per CDR3 protein. The table lists about 190,000 distinct CDR3 sequences, 95% of them singletons. The rearrangement joins TRBV6-5 to TRBJ1-1; D remains unclear. The sequence derives from a human donor with Susac syndrome. What was sequenced was CD8+ T cells from PBMCs. This CDR3 reads CASSLTRRNTEAFF. The DNA of the CDR3 is TGTGCCAGCAGTTTAACAAGACGAAACACTGAAGCTTTCTTT.